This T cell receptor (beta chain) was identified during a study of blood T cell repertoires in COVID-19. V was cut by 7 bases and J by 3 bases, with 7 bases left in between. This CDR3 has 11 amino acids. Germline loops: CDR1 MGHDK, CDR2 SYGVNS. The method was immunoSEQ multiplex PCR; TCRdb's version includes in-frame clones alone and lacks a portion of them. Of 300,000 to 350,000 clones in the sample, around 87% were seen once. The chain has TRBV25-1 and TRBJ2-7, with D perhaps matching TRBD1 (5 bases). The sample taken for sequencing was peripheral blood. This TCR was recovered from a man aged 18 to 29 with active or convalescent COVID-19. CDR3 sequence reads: CASTDSYEQYF. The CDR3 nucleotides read TGTGCCAGCACCGACAGCTACGAGCAGTACTTC.